These 8 T cell receptor beta chains were all obtained from the same sample, sequenced in a study of blood T cell repertoires in COVID-19. Profiled with immunoSEQ multiplex PCR; TCRdb holds only in-frame clones, not every one. The sample has around 58,000 clones, roughly 80% seen once. The source material was PBMCs or T cells enriched from blood (not recorded which). The receptors derive from a woman aged 40-49 years with acute COVID-19.

The rearrangement joins TRBV5-3 to TRBJ1-5; D might be TRBD1 (6 bases). TRBV5-3 is assigned to the ORF class and has an uncertain function. Between the trimmed V and J ends, which lost 0 bases and 3 bases, there was a span of 16 bases. CDR3 length: 17 residues. In DNA form, the CDR3 reads TGTGCCAGAAGCTTGGCCCGGGGGGCGGTAAACAATCAGCCCCAGCATTTT. It codes for CARSLARGAVNNQPQHF.

This sequence joins TRBV27 and TRBJ2-7; TRBD2 aligns across 11 bases. CDR1 is MNHEY, CDR2 SMNVEV, per germline (reference sequence). After removal of 5 bases from V and 2 bases from J, the junction contained 5 bases not matched to a gene. This CDR3 contains 15 residues. This CDR3 reads CASSTLAGGTYEQYF. CDR3 DNA sequence: TGTGCCAGCAGTACCCTAGCGGGAGGCACCTACGAGCAGTACTTC.

This chain uses TRBV6-1 with TRBJ2-3; D is unclear. The germline V gene encodes CDR1 MNHNS and CDR2 SASEGT. The V end was cut by 0 bases, the J end by 0 bases, with 10 bases between. The CDR3 loop spans 16 amino acids. The CDR3 loop is CASSEAVFTSTDTQYF. In DNA form, the CDR3 reads TGTGCCAGCAGTGAAGCGGTCTTCACTAGCACAGATACGCAGTATTTT.

The CDR3 sequence: CASSFPGYGYTF. The CDR3 coding sequence is TGTGCCAGCAGCTTCCCAGGCTATGGCTACACCTTC. V is TRBV7-9 and J is TRBJ1-2; no clear D gene. The ends were cut back, 3 bases at V and 4 bases at J, with 6 bases in the middle. The CDR3 is made up of 12 amino acids. Germline CDR1 reads SEHNR; CDR2 reads FQNEAQ (reference sequence).

J is TRBJ2-7 and V is TRBV4-1, with D possibly being TRBD1 (6 bases). Trimming cost V 4 bases and J 1 base, with 11 bases left between them. This CDR3 region has 14 residues. Per the germline V gene, CDR1 is MGHRA and CDR2 is YSYEKL. The CDR3 coding sequence is TGCGCCAGCAGCCCCCGGGACATGTCCTACGAGCAGTACTTC. This encodes CASSPRDMSYEQYF.

The rearrangement joins TRBV28 to TRBJ2-1; 12 bases agree with TRBD2. Trimming at V came to 8 bases and at J to 4 bases, leaving 6 bases not matched to a gene. The CDR3 totals 15 residues. Germline CDR1 and CDR2: MDHEN and SYDVKM. DNA of the CDR3: TGTGCCAGCTCACCCCTAGCGGGGGGGTACAATGAGCAGTTCTTC. Its translation: CASSPLAGGYNEQFF.

The chain joins TRBV7-9 to TRBJ1-1, with a possible D match to TRBD1 (5 bases). Trimming took 0 bases from V and 4 from J, leaving 18 bases between them. CDR1 is SEHNR, CDR2 FQNEAQ, per germline (reference sequence). The CDR3 runs 17 residues. Here the CDR3 DNA reads TGTGCCAGCAGCTTAGCGCGGGGGGGAGTCCCCGGCACTGAAGCTTTCTTT. Translated: CASSLARGGVPGTEAFF. Full variable domain (remainder filled in from reference TRBV7-9 and TRBJ1-1): DTGVSQNPRHKITKRGQNVTFRCDPISEHNRLYWYRQTLGQGPEFLTYFQNEAQLEKSRLLSDRFSAERPKGSFSTLEIQRTEQGDSAMYLCASSLARGGVPGTEAFFGQGTRLTVV.

This clone has more than one count but fewer than ten. The V gene is TRBV11-3, the J gene TRBJ1-3; 7 bases match TRBD1. V was pared by 5 bases and J by 8 bases, with 6 bases of the junction left unmatched. CDR1 and CDR2 (germline): SGHNT, YENEEA. The CDR3 length is 13 residues. The CDR3 region is CASSIRQGDTIYF. The CDR3 region has the DNA TGTGCCAGCAGCATAAGACAGGGAGACACCATATATTTT.